The T cell receptor (beta chain) under discussion was sequenced for a study of CD8 T cells in Susac syndrome. Study-level findings and limits: Individuals included in the TCR sequencing and HLA analysis were acknowledged by the study to be relatively few in number.

Random hexamers served to reverse transcribe roughly 0.45 to 1 ug RNA. Coverage of TCR beta CDR3 amplification by immunoSEQ multiplex PCR extended to 54 Vbeta and 13 Jbeta. TCRdb recomputed calls from the immunoSEQ multiplex PCR reads with MiXCR, one row per CDR3 protein. The sample has over 100,000 distinct CDR3 sequences, about nine tenths seen once. With regard to this clonotype: Its antigen is unidentified.

Deletions cut 3 bases from V and 8 bases from J, with 4 bases between. Germline CDR1 and CDR2: DFQATT and SNEGSKA (reference sequence). The CDR3 extends over 9 amino acids. TEMRA cells were FACS-enriched and CD8+ and CD4+ T cells negatively isolated. Sequencing was carried out using CD8+ T cells from PBMCs. The receptor's source is a human donor in good health. The rearrangement joins TRBV20-1 to TRBJ1-2; the D is unclear. CDR3 amino acids: CSASLGYTF. CDR3 DNA: TGCAGTGCTAGCCTCGGCTACACCTTC.